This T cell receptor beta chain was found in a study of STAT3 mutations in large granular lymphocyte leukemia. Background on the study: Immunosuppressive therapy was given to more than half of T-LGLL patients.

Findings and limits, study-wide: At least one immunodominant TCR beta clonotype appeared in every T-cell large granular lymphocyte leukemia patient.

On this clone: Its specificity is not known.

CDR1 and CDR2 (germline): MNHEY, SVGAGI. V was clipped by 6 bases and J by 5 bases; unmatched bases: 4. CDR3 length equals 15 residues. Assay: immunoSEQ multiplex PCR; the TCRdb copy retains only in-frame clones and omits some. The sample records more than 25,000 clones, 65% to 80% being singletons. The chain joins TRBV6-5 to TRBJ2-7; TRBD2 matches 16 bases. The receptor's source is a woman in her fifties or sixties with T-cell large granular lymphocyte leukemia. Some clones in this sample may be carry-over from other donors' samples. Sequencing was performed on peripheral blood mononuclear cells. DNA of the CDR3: TGTGCCAGCAGCGCCGGGACTAGCGGGAGGGACGAGCAGTACTTC. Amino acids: CASSAGTSGRDEQYF.